This entry lists 9 T cell receptor beta chains sequenced from one sample in a study of blood T cell repertoires in COVID-19. The method was immunoSEQ multiplex PCR; TCRdb's version includes in-frame clones alone and lacks a portion of them. Among a few hundred thousand clones listed, 88% were seen once. Material for sequencing was PBMCs or T cells enriched from blood (not recorded which). All receptors come from a woman in her late teens or twenties who had recovered from COVID-19.

The V call is TRBV19, the J call TRBJ1-5; possible D gene TRBD1, 5 bases. Germline V gene sequence: CDR1 LNHDA, CDR2 SQIVND (reference sequence). This CDR3 is 14 amino acids long. The V gene lost 6 bases and the J gene lost 4 bases, with 13 bases spanning the gap. CDR3: CASRPGYRNQPQHF. CDR3 nucleotides: TGTGCCAGTAGACCAGGGTATCGTAATCAGCCCCAGCATTTT.

The chain recombines TRBV29-1 with TRBJ2-4; D is possibly TRBD2 (6 bases). CDR3 length equals 14 residues. Deletions cut 4 bases from V and 5 bases from J, with 15 bases between. In germline, CDR1 is SQVTM, CDR2 ANQGSEA. The CDR3 protein is CSVVEGRFENIQYF. The CDR3 DNA is TGCAGCGTTGTTGAAGGGAGGTTTGAAAACATTCAGTACTTC.

In its sample, this clone was seen once. The chain recombines TRBV11-2 with TRBJ1-1, with 8 bases fitting TRBD1. The germline V gene encodes CDR1 SGHAT and CDR2 FQNNGV. The CDR3 contains 16 residues. The ends lost 1 base at V and 4 bases at J; junction bases unmatched: 8. CDR3: CASSLAARGLVTEAFF. CDR3 sequence (DNA): TGTGCCAGCAGCTTAGCAGCCAGGGGGCTTGTCACTGAAGCTTTCTTT.

This chain joins TRBV4-3 and TRBJ2-3; D is undetermined. V was trimmed by 4 bases and J by 2 bases, leaving 16 bases between them. The CDR3 runs 16 residues. Germline V lookup: CDR1 LGHNA, CDR2 YSLEER. CDR3 DNA: TGCGCCAGCAGCCCCTATAGCACTGGCTCCACAGATACGCAGTATTTT. Translated: CASSPYSTGSTDTQYF.

This clone was detected only a few times. The CDR3 nucleotides are TGTGCCAGCAGTCCCCCGGGCGGGGGACTAGCGGGGCCCGGGGAGCTGTTTTTT. Translated: CASSPPGGGLAGPGELFF. The V call is TRBV6-6, the J call TRBJ2-2; TRBD2 matches 13 bases. Germline loops: CDR1 MNHNY, CDR2 SVGAGI (reference sequence). V lost 5 bases and J lost 6; bases outside the gene matches: 12. The CDR3 runs to 18 residues.

The chain employs TRBV25-1 and TRBJ2-1; D is ambiguous. V lost 7 bases, J lost 5 bases, and 12 bases lay in between. This CDR3 comprises 13 residues. The V gene's germline CDR1 is MGHDK and CDR2 SYGVNS. CDR3 coding DNA: TGTGCCAGCAAAGACGGAGTTCACAATGAGCAGTTCTTC. Encoded protein: CASKDGVHNEQFF.

The J gene is TRBJ2-7, the V gene TRBV6-2 or TRBV6-3, with D perhaps matching TRBD1 (5 bases). The CDR3 length is 12 residues. Germline V gene data show CDR1 as MNHEY and CDR2 as SVGEGT. Trimming cost V 5 bases and J 3 bases, with 8 bases left between them. The CDR3 region has the DNA TGTGCCAGCAGTGGAGACAGCTACGAGCAGTACTTC. Translated: CASSGDSYEQYF.

Comments on this clone: Distinct nucleotide sequences in the sample also encode this CDR3. The V call is TRBV2, the J call TRBJ2-3; 10 bases match TRBD2. This CDR3 is 15 amino acids long. V was pared by 2 bases and J by 1 base, with 0 bases of the junction left unmatched. Germline V CDR1 and CDR2: SNHLY, FYNNEI. CDR3 DNA sequence: TGTGCCAGCAGTGAACTAGCGGGAGGCACAGATACGCAGTATTTT. Protein sequence: CASSELAGGTDTQYF.

This rearrangement joins TRBV7-3 to TRBJ2-5, with D perhaps TRBD2 (7 bases). The germline V and J ends were trimmed by 1 base and 5 bases, with 17 bases remaining between them. CDR3 length: 16 residues. The germline gives CDR1 SGHTA, CDR2 FQGTGA. The CDR3 spells CASSLISGGGLETQYF. Written as DNA, the CDR3 is TGTGCCAGCAGCTTAATCTCTGGGGGGGGCCTTGAGACCCAGTACTTC. The complete variable domain, with remaining parts taken from reference TRBV7-3 and TRBJ2-5, reads GAGVSQTPSNKVTEKGKYVELRCDPISGHTALYWYRQSLGQGPEFLIYFQGTGAADDSGLPNDRFFAVRPEGSVSTLKIQRTERGDSAVYLCASSLISGGGLETQYFGPGTRLLVL.